The sequence of this T cell receptor beta chain was determined in a study of early T cells in non-severe SARS-CoV-2 infection. TCRdb re-derived calls from the 5' RACE reads in MiXCR, one entry per CDR3 protein. This sample has 87,000 or so distinct CDR3 sequences; around 15% occur once, and the top ten carry around 5.8%. This clonotype has only a few counts. V was clipped by 6 bases and J by 8 bases, with 14 bases between them. The CDR3 is made up of 13 amino acids. Germline V gene sequence: CDR1 SEHNR, CDR2 FQNEAQ (reference sequence). V is TRBV7-9 and J is TRBJ2-1, with D possibly being TRBD1 (5 bases). The TCR originated in an adult who was a healthcare worker with PCR-confirmed SARS-CoV-2 infection or an uninfected control (not recorded which). Sequenced material: whole blood. DNA of the CDR3: TGTGCCAGCAGGGGGCAGGGATCCTATGAGCAGTTCTTC. It translates to CASRGQGSYEQFF.